This T cell receptor (beta chain) originates from a study of regulatory T cells in long-lasting Graves disease. Study findings and constraints: TCR diversity was lower in persistent Graves' patients (versus newly diagnosed ones).

With 2 bases removed from V and 1 base from J, the gap between germline ends came to 17 bases. The CDR3 is made up of 17 amino acids. Germline values: CDR1 LNHDA, CDR2 SQIVND (reference sequence). About this clonotype: The antigen is undetermined.

Libraries of TCR beta came from iRepertoire HTBI primers plus Arm-PCR of CDR3 regions. Via MiXCR, TCRdb re-called the multiplex PCR reads, giving one row per CDR3 protein. The top ten clones hold 12% of a sample with approximately 560,000 distinct CDR3 sequences, about 16% of them seen once. Time point in this sample: newly diagnosed GD, antithyroid drugs for less than 3 months. From PBMCs, RNA was extracted and then used to make the TCR library. This same sample was also part of a study on T cells in Graves' hyperthyroidism and ophthalmopathy.

The receptor was derived from a young man with Graves disease. The sequencing here drew on peripheral blood mononuclear cells (PBMCs), taken at new diagnosis, from a patient treated with antithyroid drugs. The V gene is TRBV19, the J gene TRBJ1-1; unclear D gene. CDR3 in amino acids: CASSINVGLAANTEAFF. In nucleotides, the CDR3 is TGTGCCAGTAGTATAAACGTCGGGCTTGCGGCGAACACTGAAGCTTTCTTT.